This entry lists 21 T cell receptor beta chains sequenced from one sample in a study of blood T cell repertoires in COVID-19. Profiling relied on immunoSEQ multiplex PCR, and the TCRdb table lists in-frame clones only, not all of them. The profile shows under 170,000 clones, around 86% of them singletons. The specimen sequenced was peripheral blood. These receptor sequences come from a man aged 70-80 years with acute or convalescent COVID-19.

The CDR3 sequence: CASSLVRLNTEAFF. CDR3 DNA sequence: TGTGCCAGCAGCTTAGTCAGGCTGAACACTGAAGCTTTCTTT. The chain joins TRBV7-8 to TRBJ1-1; no definite D call. The ends were cut back, 1 base at V and 0 bases at J, with 6 bases in the middle. The CDR3 has 14 amino acids. CDR1 and CDR2 from the germline V gene are SGHVS and FQNEAQ.

The chain is built from TRBV6-5 and TRBJ2-1; maybe TRBD2 (6 bases). Per germline, CDR1 MNHEY and CDR2 SVGAGI. Trimming shortened V by 6 bases and J by 8 bases, and 17 bases separated the two germline ends. CDR3 length: 14 residues. CDR3 coding DNA: TGTGCCAGCAGCTCCTTGAGAGGGGAGGATGAGCAGTTCTTC. Amino acids: CASSSLRGEDEQFF.

The rearrangement joins TRBV7-9 to TRBJ2-3; 10 nucleotides match TRBD2. There are 15 residues in the CDR3. Germline lookup yields CDR1 SEHNR and CDR2 FQNEAQ (reference sequence). V shed 5 bases and J 3 bases; nucleotides not matched to a gene: 5. Written as DNA, the CDR3 is TGTGCCAGCAGCGTTCGAGCGGGAGGGACAGATACGCAGTATTTT. Its translation is CASSVRAGGTDTQYF.

The chain links TRBV24-1 to TRBJ2-3, with 16 bases aligning to TRBD2. The trim removed 2 bases at V and 3 bases at J, leaving 7 bases unmatched. CDR3 length: 19 residues. Germline lookup yields CDR1 KGHDR and CDR2 SFDVKD. The CDR3 nucleotides are TGTGCCACCAGTGATTCGGGACTAGCGGGAGGGTGGCGGACAGATACGCAGTATTTT. Translated, it gives CATSDSGLAGGWRTDTQYF.

Here the CDR3 reads CATSISTGRGNTIYF. CDR3 DNA sequence: TGTGCCACCAGCATATCGACAGGGCGTGGAAACACCATATATTTT. The chain has TRBV15 and TRBJ1-3; 7 nucleotides match TRBD1. The J segment lost 3 bases and the V segment lost 4 bases, leaving 6 bases of the junction unmatched. The CDR3 covers 15 residues. The germline gives CDR1 LNHNV, CDR2 YYDKDF (reference sequence).

The V and J genes are TRBV19 and TRBJ2-3; 11 nucleotides match TRBD2. The CDR3 extends over 14 amino acids. V lost 4 bases and J lost 13; bases outside the gene matches: 10. Germline V lookup: CDR1 LNHDA, CDR2 SQIVND (reference sequence). This CDR3 is CASSTLGTSGPKYF. CDR3 DNA sequence: TGTGCCAGTAGTACTCTGGGGACTAGCGGTCCCAAGTATTTT.

The gene calls are TRBV4-3 and TRBJ2-7; 9 bases fit TRBD1. Trimming removed 4 bases from V and 3 bases from J; junction bases left unmatched: 4. The CDR3 consists of 14 residues. The germline gives CDR1 LGHNA, CDR2 YSLEER. For the CDR3, the DNA is TGCGCCAGCAGCCGAGAGGGACAGGGCTACGAGCAGTACTTC. Translating gives CASSREGQGYEQYF.

The CDR3 is CASSGLAGVGNEQFF. The CDR3 bases are TGTGCCAGCTCGGGACTAGCGGGAGTGGGGAATGAGCAGTTCTTC. The rearrangement uses TRBV2 and TRBJ2-1; TRBD2 matches 14 bases. V trimming: 8 bases; J trimming: 7 bases; junction bases outside the gene matches: 7. The CDR3 runs to 15 residues. CDR1 is SNHLY, CDR2 FYNNEI, per germline.

The sample holds one count of this clone. The chain joins TRBV5-1 to TRBJ2-3, with D possibly matching TRBD2 (6 bases). Germline CDR1 and CDR2: SGHRS and YFSETQ. The CDR3 is 14 residues long. V was cut by 0 bases and J by 3 bases, with 8 bases left in between. Here the CDR3 DNA reads TGCGCCAGCAGCTTGGAACTAGCTACAGATACGCAGTATTTT. Translated, it gives CASSLELATDTQYF.

This clone was observed at least ten times. The chain joins TRBV4-3 to TRBJ2-1; perhaps TRBD2 as D (6 bases). This CDR3 is 17 amino acids long. The V end lost 3 bases, the J end lost 1 base, and 16 bases lay between the germline ends. The germline gives CDR1 LGHNA, CDR2 YSLEER. The CDR3 loop reads CASSHYRDWGSYNEQFF. The DNA of the CDR3 is TGCGCCAGCAGCCACTACCGGGACTGGGGTTCCTACAATGAGCAGTTCTTC.

In its sample, this clone was seen once. The chain employs TRBV30 and TRBJ1-6; D possibly corresponds to TRBD1 (5 bases). Germline V gene data show CDR1 as GTSNPN and CDR2 as SVGIG (reference sequence). The CDR3 loop spans 19 amino acids. V dropped 1 base and J dropped 7 bases, with 26 bases sitting between them. CDR3 sequence: CAWSGPQRGPPVKNSPLHF. The CDR3 DNA sequence: TGTGCCTGGAGTGGTCCTCAGCGGGGCCCTCCGGTCAAAAATTCACCCCTCCACTTT.

The chain couples TRBV2 to TRBJ1-5; D gene uncertain. Germline V gene lookup returns CDR1 SNHLY and CDR2 FYNNEI. Trimming shortened V by 0 bases and J by 9 bases, and 12 bases separated the two germline ends. This CDR3 contains 14 residues. The chain's CDR3 is CASSEAGIQRPQHF. The CDR3 DNA reads as TGTGCCAGCAGTGAAGCGGGCATTCAGAGGCCCCAGCATTTT.

The rearrangement uses TRBV28 and TRBJ2-7, with unresolved D. CDR1 MDHEN and CDR2 SYDVKM come from the germline V gene. V dropped 6 bases and J dropped 4 bases, with 13 bases sitting between them. The CDR3 covers 13 residues. CDR3 in DNA: TGTGCCAGCAGCAGTGCGGTGCCATACGAGCAGTACTTC. Its protein is CASSSAVPYEQYF.

The chain recombines TRBV4-1 with TRBJ1-2; TRBD1 might be the D (6 bases). CDR3 length equals 15 residues. CDR1 is MGHRA and CDR2 is YSYEKL in the germline V gene. V was pared by 5 bases and J by 4 bases, with 17 bases between. The CDR3 sequence is CASSSTAGEIYGYTF. CDR3 sequence (DNA): TGCGCCAGCAGCTCCACGGCAGGGGAGATCTATGGCTACACCTTC.

The V gene is TRBV6-5, the J gene TRBJ2-2, with 7 bases identical to TRBD2. Germline-derived CDR1 and CDR2 are MNHEY and SVGAGI. V shed 6 bases and J 2 bases; nucleotides not matched to a gene: 6. CDR3 length: 15 amino acids. The CDR3 protein is CASRYTSDNTGELFF. The CDR3 DNA is TGTGCCAGCAGATACACTAGCGACAACACCGGGGAGCTGTTTTTT.

The rearrangement joins TRBV7-6 to TRBJ1-1, with a weak D call TRBD1 (6 bases). The V end lost 3 bases, the J end lost 2 bases, and 13 bases lay between the germline ends. This CDR3 is 15 amino acids long. Germline loops: CDR1 SGHVS, CDR2 FNYEAQ. CDR3 in amino acids: CASSLGGRENTEAFF. In DNA form, the CDR3 reads TGTGCCAGCAGCTTGGGGGGGCGGGAAAACACTGAAGCTTTCTTT.

In this sample, this clone turned up once. V gene TRBV3-1 (or the pseudogene TRBV3-2) combines with J gene TRBJ2-3, with D hard to call. V was cut by 3 bases and J by 3 bases, with 4 bases left in between. Per germline, CDR1 LGHDT and CDR2 YNNKEL (reference sequence). CDR3 length equals 12 residues. CDR3 protein: CASSHRTDTQYF. CDR3 in DNA: TGTGCCAGCAGCCACAGGACAGATACGCAGTATTTT.

In its sample, this clone was seen a few times. V is TRBV5-1 and J is TRBJ2-7, with D maybe TRBD1 (5 bases). Germline V gene data show CDR1 as SGHRS and CDR2 as YFSETQ. The CDR3 is 12 amino acids. V was shortened by 0 bases and J by 6 bases, with 7 bases between the two germline ends. The CDR3 is CASSLEGPEQYF. For the CDR3, the DNA is TGCGCCAGCAGCTTGGAGGGGCCCGAGCAGTACTTC.

This chain joins TRBV5-1 and TRBJ2-7; possibly TRBD1 for D (7 bases). Trimming took off 2 bases at V and 5 bases at J, with 8 bases between the two ends. Germline CDR1 and CDR2: SGHRS and YFSETQ. This CDR3 is 12 amino acids long. CDR3 coding DNA: TGCGCCAGCAGCTTCAGGGGGGACGAGCAGTACTTC. Translated, it gives CASSFRGDEQYF.

The CDR3 spells CASKDISNTGELFF. CDR3 DNA: TGTGCCAGCAAGGACATCTCGAACACCGGGGAGCTGTTTTTT. The J gene is TRBJ2-2, the V gene TRBV6-5; the D gene is possibly TRBD1 (5 bases). This CDR3 contains 14 residues. V shed 7 bases and J shed 0 bases, with 9 bases lying between them. Germline loops: CDR1 MNHEY, CDR2 SVGAGI.

A few counts support this clone. This chain connects TRBV24-1 to TRBJ1-5; D call uncertain. The V end lost 5 bases, the J end lost 0 bases, and 7 bases lay between the germline ends. Germline V gene data show CDR1 as KGHDR and CDR2 as SFDVKD. This CDR3 spans 14 amino acids. CDR3 in DNA: TGTGCCACCAGTGCCTCCTATAGCAATCAGCCCCAGCATTTT. Translated, it gives CATSASYSNQPQHF.